Below are 15 T cell receptor beta chains sequenced from a single sample in a study of response to subunit inactivated influenza vaccine. TCRdb passed the RT-PCR reads through MiXCR, listing each CDR3 protein once. Of some 850,000 distinct CDR3 sequences in the sample, under 20% were seen once. The specimen was PBMCs from blood, collected around 5 days after vaccination. The receptors originated from a man aged 45-65 years who received an inactivated influenza vaccine.

There are many counts of this clonotype. The genes are TRBV11-2 and TRBJ2-7, with D tentatively TRBD1 (5 bases). CDR1 and CDR2 from the germline V gene are SGHAT and FQNNGV. The CDR3 extends over 16 amino acids. V was pared by 2 bases and J by 2 bases, with 16 bases between. The CDR3 loop reads CASSLLHRPPTYEQYF. CDR3 bases: TGTGCCAGCAGCTTACTCCACAGGCCCCCCACCTACGAGCAGTACTTC.

The chain recombines TRBV6-1 with TRBJ1-1; 7 bases fit TRBD1. Germline V gives CDR1 MNHNS, CDR2 SASEGT. This CDR3 contains 13 residues. V lost 8 bases to trimming and J lost 4 bases; unmatched junction nucleotides: 7. CDR3 sequence: CASRNRGLTEAFF. CDR3 nucleotide sequence: TGTGCCAGCCGGAATAGGGGGCTCACTGAAGCTTTCTTT.

The chain has TRBV7-3 and TRBJ2-3, with 7 bases lining up with TRBD2. Germline V gene lookup returns CDR1 SGHTA and CDR2 FQGTGA. This CDR3 contains 12 residues. CDR3 sequence: CVSGTTWDTQYF. CDR3 coding DNA: TGTGTCTCCGGGACTACCTGGGATACGCAGTATTTT.

This clonotype turned up a few times. The V call is TRBV2, the J call TRBJ2-1; D might be TRBD2 (6 bases). The CDR3 length is 13 residues. Per the germline V gene, CDR1 is SNHLY and CDR2 is FYNNEI. Trimming left V 8 bases short and J 3 bases short, with 11 bases between. CDR3: CASRDFDYNEQFF. The DNA of the CDR3 is TGTGCCAGCCGGGACTTCGACTACAATGAGCAGTTCTTC. Drawing the rest from reference TRBV2 and TRBJ2-1, the complete variable domain is EPEVTQTPSHQVTQMGQEVILRCVPISNHLYFYWYRQILGQKVEFLVSFYNNEISEKSEIFDDQFSVERPDGSNFTLKIRSTKLEDSAMYFCASRDFDYNEQFFGPGTRLTVL.

As DNA, the CDR3 is TGTGCCAGCACCACAGAGCACCTCTACGAGCAGTACTTC. This encodes CASTTEHLYEQYF. The chain carries TRBV28 and TRBJ2-7; D gene ambiguous. This CDR3 region has 13 residues. V lost 7 bases and J lost 3, with 13 bases in between. CDR1 is MDHEN, CDR2 SYDVKM, per germline. Looking up the rest from reference TRBV28 and TRBJ2-7 gives the full variable domain: DVKVTQSSRYLVKRTGEKVFLECVQDMDHENMFWYRQDPGLGLRLIYFSYDVKMKEKGDIPEGYSVSREKKERFSLILESASTNQTSMYLCASTTEHLYEQYFGPGTRLTVT.

The V gene is TRBV30, the J gene TRBJ1-1; D not certain. Germline values: CDR1 GTSNPN, CDR2 SVGIG (reference sequence). This CDR3 is built from 14 residues. Deletions cut 8 bases from V and 6 bases from J, with 22 bases between. This CDR3 is CAAKTGIGIPEAFF. The CDR3 DNA reads TGTGCCGCGAAGACCGGGATAGGGATACCTGAAGCTTTCTTT.

This clonotype occurred many times. J is TRBJ2-3 and V is TRBV29-1, with 10 bases matching TRBD2. The length of the CDR3 is 15 residues. CDR1 and CDR2 (germline): SQVTM, ANQGSEA. Trimming removed 1 base from V and 2 bases from J; junction bases left unmatched: 3. As DNA, the CDR3 is TGCAGCGTTGAAGGAACTAGCGGGGACACAGATACGCAGTATTTT. Protein product: CSVEGTSGDTDTQYF.

CDR3 amino acids: CASSVASGGLDTQYF. The DNA for the CDR3 is TGTGCCAGCAGCGTGGCTAGCGGGGGGTTAGATACGCAGTATTTT. The rearrangement uses TRBV9 and TRBJ2-3; 11 nucleotides line up with TRBD2. V lost 2 bases to trimming and J lost 5 bases; unmatched junction nucleotides: 4. The CDR3 runs to 15 residues. Looked up from germline, CDR1 is SGDLS and CDR2 is YYNGEE.

V is TRBV6-2 or TRBV6-3 and J is TRBJ2-7, with D tentatively TRBD1 (5 bases). CDR3 length equals 16 residues. Germline V gene data show CDR1 as MNHEY and CDR2 as SVGEGT. V lost 0 bases and J lost 0, with 12 bases in between. The CDR3 loop is CASSYSAGQLSYEQYF. CDR3 in DNA: TGTGCCAGCAGTTACTCGGCAGGGCAGCTCTCCTACGAGCAGTACTTC.

Only a few counts were recorded for this clonotype. The chain couples TRBV18 to TRBJ2-1; D gene uncertain. The length of the CDR3 is 15 residues. V was shortened by 0 bases and J by 2 bases, with 8 bases between the two germline ends. Germline V CDR1 and CDR2: KGHSH, LQKENI. This CDR3 reads CASSPPSSPYNEQFF. CDR3 bases: TGTGCCAGCTCACCACCATCTTCCCCCTACAATGAGCAGTTCTTC.

This clonotype was detected only a few times. The CDR3 region has the DNA TGTGCCAGCAGTTACGCACTCTCTGGGGCCAACGTCCTGACTTTC. It specifies CASSYALSGANVLTF. The chain has TRBV6-5 and TRBJ2-6; D is uncertain. Germline V lookup: CDR1 MNHEY, CDR2 SVGAGI. V was pared by 2 bases and J by 0 bases, with 5 bases between. The CDR3 consists of 15 residues.

As to this clonotype: At one boundary the junction diverges from the germline segment, which might be a read error. The gene calls are TRBV28 and TRBJ2-1, with D possibly TRBD1 on 6 matching bases. Germline lookup yields CDR1 MDHEN and CDR2 SYDVKM. The CDR3 is 14 amino acids. CDR3 in DNA: TGTGCCAGCAGTTCCGGGACACCTCGGAATGTGCAGTTCTTC. This gives the protein CASSSGTPRNVQFF.

This clonotype occurred a few times. V is TRBV5-6 and J is TRBJ2-4; the D gene could be TRBD1 or TRBD2 (5 bases each). Germline V gene lookup returns CDR1 SGHDT and CDR2 YYEEEE. V was clipped by 4 bases and J by 4 bases, with 15 bases between them. This CDR3 is 15 amino acids long. CDR3 DNA sequence: TGTGCCAGCAGCATGACAACCGGGGCGAAAAACATTCAGTACTTC. Its translation: CASSMTTGAKNIQYF.

This clonotype was counted many times. The chain has TRBV29-1 and TRBJ2-5; a possible D gene is TRBD2 (5 bases). V lost 6 bases to trimming and J lost 7 bases, with 15 bases between them. This CDR3 is 12 amino acids long. The germline CDR1 and CDR2 sequences are SQVTM and ANQGSEA. The CDR3 loop reads CSVLLGRGTQYF. The CDR3 coding sequence is TGCAGCGTGTTACTAGGCCGGGGGACCCAGTACTTC.

The V gene is TRBV12-3 or TRBV12-4, the J gene TRBJ1-1; no reliable D call. There are 13 residues in the CDR3. V lost 7 bases, J lost 4 bases, and 13 bases lay in between. The DNA for the CDR3 is TGTGCCAGCACCTCCCGCGGGATCACTGAAGCTTTCTTT. It specifies CASTSRGITEAFF.